The clone carrying this TCR beta chain was found many times. The data belong to a study of T cell repertoires in cytomegalovirus infection. The CDR3 loop spans 15 amino acids. V was trimmed by 1 base and J by 0 bases, leaving 8 bases between them. Per germline, CDR1 MNHEY and CDR2 SVGAGI. A single record per CDR3 protein comes from TCRdb applying MiXCR to the reads. This sample carries 500,000 to 600,000 distinct CDR3 sequences, 16% of them seen once, and the ten largest clones take 20% to 30%. The sample was CD8+ T cells from PBMCs. This rearrangement joins TRBV6-5 to TRBJ2-3, with D maybe TRBD1 (6 bases). The TCR comes from a human donor in good health (CMV status not recorded). Some clones in this sample may be carry-over from other donors' samples. Here the CDR3 DNA reads TGTGCCAGCAGTTACTTGGACAGCAGCACAGATACGCAGTATTTT. Translating gives CASSYLDSSTDTQYF.